Presented here are 21 T cell receptor beta chains from one specimen sequenced in a study of blood T cell repertoires in COVID-19. The table came from immunoSEQ multiplex PCR; TCRdb's copy has only in-frame clones and leaves some out. Of under 95,000 clones in the sample, under 85% were seen once. Material for sequencing was peripheral blood. The receptors originated from a woman in her 70s with acute or convalescent COVID-19.

The V gene is TRBV11-2, the J gene TRBJ1-6; D might be TRBD1 (5 bases). CDR1 and CDR2 from the germline V gene are SGHAT and FQNNGV. This CDR3 region has 16 residues. V was clipped by 4 bases and J by 2 bases, with 12 bases between them. CDR3 nucleotides: TGTGCCAGCAGCTCGTTTGCAGGGACCTATAATTCACCCCTCCACTTT. This gives the protein CASSSFAGTYNSPLHF.

The chain is built from TRBV10-3 and TRBJ2-2, with D maybe TRBD2 (5 bases). CDR1 and CDR2 (germline): ENHRY, SYGVKD. Trimming removed 10 bases at V and 7 bases at J, with 19 bases between. The CDR3 spans 14 residues. Written as DNA, the CDR3 is TGTGCCACGACCTCGGAGAGGGTTGGCGGGGAGCTGTTTTTT. The encoded protein is CATTSERVGGELFF.

The chain employs TRBV15 and TRBJ2-3, with TRBD2 matching over 7 bases. Looked up from germline, CDR1 is LNHNV and CDR2 is YYDKDF (reference sequence). This CDR3 is built from 17 residues. J lost 4 bases, V lost 5 bases, and 15 bases had no gene match. The DNA of the CDR3 is TGTGCCACCAGCGAAATGGAGGGGAGGGGACGGGCAGATACGCAGTATTTT. This translates into CATSEMEGRGRADTQYF.

The V gene is TRBV7-9, the J gene TRBJ1-2; 7 bases agree with TRBD1. CDR3 length: 13 residues. Germline CDR1 SEHNR, CDR2 FQNEAQ (reference sequence). J gave up 6 bases and V 1 base, and 2 bases lay outside the gene matches. DNA for the CDR3: TGTGCCAGCAGCTTAGTCACAGGGGATGGCTACACCTTC. This sequence encodes CASSLVTGDGYTF. The full variable domain, its missing parts supplied by reference TRBV7-9 and TRBJ1-2, is DTGVSQNPRHKITKRGQNVTFRCDPISEHNRLYWYRQTLGQGPEFLTYFQNEAQLEKSRLLSDRFSAERPKGSFSTLEIQRTEQGDSAMYLCASSLVTGDGYTFGSGTRLTVV.

The J gene is TRBJ1-2, the V gene TRBV3-1 (or the pseudogene TRBV3-2); D unclear. The germline V gene encodes CDR1 LGHDT and CDR2 YNNKEL (reference sequence). The CDR3 contains 13 residues. Trimming removed 8 bases at V and 0 bases at J, with 10 bases between. CDR3 in amino acids: CASRNGANYGYTF. The CDR3 region has the DNA TGTGCCAGCCGAAACGGAGCTAACTATGGCTACACCTTC.

This chain joins TRBV7-9 and TRBJ1-2; TRBD1 matches 9 bases. Germline lookup yields CDR1 SEHNR and CDR2 FQNEAQ (reference sequence). J lost 1 base, V lost 5 bases, and 5 bases had no gene match. The CDR3 has 15 amino acids. The CDR3 here is CASSDRTGVNYGYTF. CDR3 DNA sequence: TGTGCCAGCAGCGACCGGACAGGGGTTAACTATGGCTACACCTTC.

This clone has more than one count but fewer than ten. The chain links TRBV10-2 to TRBJ2-5; D may be TRBD2 (5 bases). V gave up 2 bases and J gave up 5 bases, with 9 bases separating them. The CDR3 sequence is 13 residues long. In germline, CDR1 is WSHSY, CDR2 SAAADI. The CDR3 bases are TGCGCCAGCAGTGAGGCCGGGGAGGAGACCCAGTACTTC. It translates to CASSEAGEETQYF.

The chain couples TRBV6-5 to TRBJ1-5; D is perhaps TRBD1 (5 bases). Germline V gene sequence: CDR1 MNHEY, CDR2 SVGAGI. This CDR3 is built from 14 residues. Trimming left V 11 bases short and J 5 bases short, with 19 bases between. This chain's CDR3 is CACKTVPADQPQHF. The CDR3 bases are TGTGCCTGCAAGACAGTCCCCGCGGATCAGCCCCAGCATTTT.

The V and J genes are TRBV19 and TRBJ1-2; 12 nucleotides line up with TRBD1. The CDR3 extends over 14 amino acids. The trim removed 10 bases at V and 2 bases at J, leaving 5 bases unmatched. Germline loops: CDR1 LNHDA, CDR2 SQIVND (reference sequence). The CDR3 protein is CATTGTGGNYGYTF. CDR3 DNA sequence: TGTGCCACCACCGGGACAGGGGGCAACTATGGCTACACCTTC.

The gene calls are TRBV10-2 and TRBJ1-1, with TRBD1 matching 9 bases. Germline trimming cut 5 bases from V and 6 bases from J; bases unmatched to any gene: 1. The CDR3 is 12 residues long. Germline V gene data show CDR1 as WSHSY and CDR2 as SAAADI. CDR3 bases: TGCGCCAGCAGTAGACAGGGGGCTGAAGCTTTCTTT. Translated: CASSRQGAEAFF.

This clone has only a few counts. The chain couples TRBV6-6 to TRBJ2-5, with 7 bases lining up with TRBD1. The CDR3 loop spans 13 amino acids. Germline-derived CDR1 and CDR2 are MNHNY and SVGAGI (reference sequence). J was trimmed by 1 base and V by 6 bases; bases with no gene match: 2. In nucleotides, the CDR3 is TGTGCCAGCAGCAGGGACAGCCAAGAGACCCAGTACTTC. Translation gives CASSRDSQETQYF.

The chain couples TRBV6-2 or TRBV6-3 to TRBJ2-4, with D perhaps TRBD2 (5 bases). CDR3 length equals 15 residues. Germline CDR1 and CDR2: MNHEY and SVGEGT. V gave up 6 bases and J gave up 2 bases, with 14 bases separating them. This chain's CDR3 is CASSPFGEPKNIQYF. The CDR3, as DNA: TGTGCCAGCAGCCCCTTTGGGGAGCCCAAAAACATTCAGTACTTC.

The chain joins TRBV27 to TRBJ1-1, with D maybe TRBD1 (6 bases). Trimming took off 2 bases at V and 5 bases at J, with 9 bases between the two ends. The germline gives CDR1 MNHEY, CDR2 SMNVEV (reference sequence). CDR3 length equals 13 residues. The DNA of the CDR3 is TGTGCCAGCAGTTTAAGAACAGGGACTGAAGCTTTCTTT. Protein sequence: CASSLRTGTEAFF.

This chain joins TRBV10-3 and TRBJ1-1; a possible D gene is TRBD1 (5 bases). Between the trimmed V and J ends, which lost 8 bases and 4 bases, there was a span of 17 bases. This CDR3 is 14 amino acids long. Germline V gene lookup returns CDR1 ENHRY and CDR2 SYGVKD. The CDR3, as DNA: TGTGCCATCGGCGGGGACCTGGCGTTCACTGAAGCTTTCTTT. This encodes CAIGGDLAFTEAFF.

The chain has TRBV11-1 and TRBJ2-2; 8 nucleotides align to TRBD2. The trim removed 5 bases at V and 5 bases at J, leaving 7 bases unmatched. This CDR3 comprises 15 residues. The germline CDR1 and CDR2 sequences are SGHAT and FQDESV (reference sequence). DNA for the CDR3: TGTGCCAGCAGCCCGCGGGGGGCCCAAACCGGGGAGCTGTTTTTT. This codes for CASSPRGAQTGELFF.

This chain connects TRBV27 to TRBJ2-1, with 9 bases fitting TRBD1. CDR3 size: 14 residues. Losses at the gene ends were 3 bases for V and 9 bases for J; bases not matched to a gene: 6. CDR1 and CDR2 from the germline V gene are MNHEY and SMNVEV (reference sequence). The CDR3 DNA reads as TGTGCCAGCAGTTTTTCCCGGGACAGGGCTGAGCAGTTCTTC. It translates to CASSFSRDRAEQFF.

As for this clone: Compared with germline, one end of the junction differs, possibly owing to a read error. This chain joins TRBV25-1 and TRBJ2-2; maybe TRBD2 (5 bases). Germline V gene data show CDR1 as MGHDK and CDR2 as SYGVNS. This CDR3 spans 15 amino acids. CDR3 protein: CASSFSYVNTGKLFF. Here the CDR3 DNA reads TGTGCCAGCAGTTTCTCCTATGTGAACACCGGGAAGCTGTTTTTT.

The gene calls are TRBV9 and TRBJ2-3; 10 bases match TRBD1. Trimming took 7 bases from V and 1 from J; bases not matched to a gene: 18. The CDR3 extends over 19 amino acids. Per germline, CDR1 SGDLS and CDR2 YYNGEE. The DNA for the CDR3 is TGTGCCAGCTCTGGCGAACCCTATACCGGGACAGGGGGCACAGATACGCAGTATTTT. Encoded protein: CASSGEPYTGTGGTDTQYF.

This clone has just one count. This sequence joins TRBV27 and TRBJ2-7, with D possibly matching TRBD1 (6 bases). CDR3 size: 16 residues. Trimming removed 6 bases from V and 6 bases from J, with 24 bases in between. Germline V lookup: CDR1 MNHEY, CDR2 SMNVEV (reference sequence). The CDR3 protein is CASSVGTRLKGTEQYF. CDR3 bases: TGTGCCAGCAGCGTCGGGACACGTCTAAAGGGTACCGAGCAGTACTTC.

J is TRBJ2-2 and V is TRBV5-4, with 9 bases lining up with TRBD1. Losses at the gene ends were 4 bases for V and 2 bases for J; bases not matched to a gene: 6. The CDR3 is made up of 16 amino acids. The V gene's germline CDR1 is SGHNT and CDR2 YYREEE (reference sequence). The chain's CDR3 is CASSRRTGDNTGELFF. The CDR3 DNA reads as TGTGCCAGCAGCCGCCGGACAGGGGACAACACCGGGGAGCTGTTTTTT.

The rearrangement joins TRBV6-5 to TRBJ2-3; D unresolved. The CDR3 runs to 12 residues. CDR1 is MNHEY and CDR2 is SVGAGI in the germline V gene. V dropped 4 bases and J dropped 3 bases, with 5 bases sitting between them. DNA for the CDR3: TGTGCCAGCAGTTCGACAACAGATACGCAGTATTTT. Protein sequence: CASSSTTDTQYF.